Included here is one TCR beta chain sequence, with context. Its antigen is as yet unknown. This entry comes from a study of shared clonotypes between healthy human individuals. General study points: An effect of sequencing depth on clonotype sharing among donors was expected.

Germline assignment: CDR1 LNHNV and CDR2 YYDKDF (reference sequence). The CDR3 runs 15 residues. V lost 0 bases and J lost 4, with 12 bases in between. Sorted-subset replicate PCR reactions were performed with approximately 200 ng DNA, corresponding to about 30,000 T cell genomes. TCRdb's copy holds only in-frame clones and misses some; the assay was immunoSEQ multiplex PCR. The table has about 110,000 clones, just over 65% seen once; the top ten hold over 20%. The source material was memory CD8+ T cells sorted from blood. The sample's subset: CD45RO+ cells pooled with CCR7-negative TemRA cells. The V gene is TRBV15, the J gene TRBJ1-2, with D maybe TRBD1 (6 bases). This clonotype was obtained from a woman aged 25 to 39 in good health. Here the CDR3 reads CATSREEGVSYGYTF. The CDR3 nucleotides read TGTGCCACCAGCAGAGAGGAGGGGGTGAGCTATGGCTACACCTTC.